This T cell receptor (beta chain) was obtained from a study of T cell responses to AZD1222 COVID-19 vaccine. The data were produced by immunoSEQ multiplex PCR, yet TCRdb's version contains in-frame clones alone and is incomplete. This specimen shows around 150,000 clones; the ten leading clones hold 2% to 2.5%. The germline V gene encodes CDR1 SGHAT and CDR2 FQNNGV. With V trimmed by 5 bases and J by 8 bases, 8 bases remained unmatched. This CDR3 region has 13 residues. This TCR came from an adult in good health. Sequencing was done on a sample of peripheral blood. The chain employs TRBV11-2 and TRBJ1-2; 7 bases are a match to TRBD1. The CDR3 DNA reads as TGTGCCAGCAGCCAGGACAGGTTCGGCGGCTACACCTTC. This gives the protein CASSQDRFGGYTF.